This TCR beta chain derives from a study of shared clonotypes between healthy human individuals. For this clone: Its target is not known.

Repertoires were generated with immunoSEQ multiplex PCR, while TCRdb's copy carries only in-frame clones and drops some. The profile shows hundreds of thousands of clones, approximately 74% of them singletons. The investigators split CD4+ cells into a CD45RA+ naive subset and a CD45RA-negative memory subset. The V and J ends lost 4 bases and 5 bases respectively, with 12 bases between them. This CDR3 is built from 13 residues. CDR1 is SGHRS, CDR2 YFSETQ, per germline. General study results and limits: Clonotype sharing among the donors was expected to vary with sequencing depth. The low donor count limited represented genetic and exposure-history diversity.

The sequence was obtained from a woman under 40 in good health. This chain links TRBV5-1 with TRBJ1-1; no firm D call. Sequences were obtained from memory CD4+ T cells sorted from blood. This sample's subset: CD45RA-negative fraction. The CDR3 DNA reads TGCGCCAGCAGCCCGTGGGAAGGAACTGAAGCTTTCTTT. This codes for CASSPWEGTEAFF.